The rows below give T cell receptor beta chains drawn from one sample of a study of OX40 agonist ivuxolimab in advanced cancers. Libraries were prepared by immunoSEQ multiplex PCR; TCRdb keeps only in-frame clonotypes and omits some of them. The data show about 79,000 clones, with 92% seen just once and approximately 0.5% held by the top ten. The starting material was CD4+ or CD8+ T cells sorted from blood, obtained in a trial of the OX40 agonist ivuxolimab. The source is an adult with an advanced solid tumor such as melanoma, head and neck, liver or kidney cancer. The CDR3 runs from the conserved cysteine through the conserved F or W. Each record gives: V gene, clone size, J gene, D gene, CDR3 protein, CDR3 DNA. D genes are given only for firm matches. The size of a clone is reported for some rows only, either as once, few or many, or as a class for expanded clones.

>TRBV6-5|-|TRBJ2-5|-
CASSYSYTQETQYF
TGTGCCAGCAGTTACTCATATACACAAGAGACCCAGTACTTC
>TRBV13|-|TRBJ1-2|-
CASTIRRGRTYGYTF
TGTGCCAGCACCATCCGGAGGGGCAGGACCTATGGCTACACCTTC
>TRBV4-2|-|TRBJ2-5|TRBD1
CASSQSGTAQETQYF
TGTGCCAGCAGCCAATCCGGGACAGCACAAGAGACCCAGTACTTC
>TRBV5-6|-|TRBJ1-4|-
CASSLGPSTFF
TGTGCCAGCAGCTTGGGGCCTTCGACGTTTTTT
>TRBV14|-|TRBJ2-3|-
CASSQDNRVSDTQYF
TGTGCCAGCAGCCAAGATAATCGAGTGTCGGATACGCAGTATTTT
>TRBV7-3|once|TRBJ2-5|-
CASSLGGEVQETQYF
TGTGCCAGCAGCTTAGGTGGTGAAGTGCAAGAGACCCAGTACTTC
>TRBV5-1|-|TRBJ2-3|-
CASSFSPEDTQYF
TGCGCCAGCAGCTTCTCCCCGGAGGATACGCAGTATTTT
>TRBV5-1|-|TRBJ1-2|TRBD1
CASSSDRGGGYTF
TGCGCCAGCAGCTCCGACAGGGGGGGAGGCTACACCTTC
>TRBV28|-|TRBJ2-7|-
CASSNPQQGYEQYF
TGTGCCAGCAGCAACCCCCAACAGGGCTACGAGCAGTACTTC
>TRBV7-2|-|TRBJ2-2|-
CASSLGGTRLMTGELFF
TGTGCCAGCAGCTTAGGCGGGACACGACTGATGACCGGGGAGCTGTTTTTT
>TRBV25-1|-|TRBJ1-3|-
CASSDPTGSRRSGNTIYF
TGTGCCAGCAGTGACCCAACGGGGTCGAGGAGGTCTGGAAACACCATATATTTT
>TRBV4-1|once|TRBJ2-5|-
CASSQVGRAGYQETQYF
TGCGCCAGCAGCCAAGTAGGGCGGGCGGGGTACCAAGAGACCCAGTACTTC
>TRBV11-2|-|TRBJ2-5|TRBD1
CASSTRTGDETQYF
TGTGCCAGCAGCACCCGGACAGGCGATGAGACCCAGTACTTC
>TRBV7-3|-|TRBJ2-1|TRBD2
CASSLSGLANNEQFF
TGTGCCAGCAGCTTATCGGGACTAGCGAATAATGAGCAGTTCTTC
>TRBV18|-|TRBJ2-5|-
CASSPRGSEEETQYF
TGTGCCAGCTCACCCAGGGGCTCGGAAGAAGAGACCCAGTACTTC
>TRBV7-2|once|TRBJ2-3|TRBD2
CASSLLGGRDTQYF
TGTGCCAGCAGCTTGTTGGGAGGGAGAGATACGCAGTATTTT
>TRBV2|-|TRBJ2-7|-
CASTFRTSVYEQYF
TGTGCCAGCACCTTCCGGACATCGGTCTACGAGCAGTACTTC
>TRBV6-4|-|TRBJ1-1|-
CASSPGHQNTEAFF
TGTGCCAGCAGTCCTGGACACCAGAACACTGAAGCTTTCTTT
>TRBV27|-|TRBJ2-1|-
CASRLRTAFYNEQFF
TGTGCCAGCAGACTAAGGACTGCCTTCTACAATGAGCAGTTCTTC
>TRBV6-5|-|TRBJ1-4|-
CASSPGRNNEKLFF
TGTGCCAGCAGTCCGGGACGGAATAATGAAAAACTGTTTTTT
>TRBV4-2|-|TRBJ1-2|TRBD1
CASSQEGTALQGYTF
TGTGCCAGCAGCCAAGAAGGGACAGCCCTTCAGGGCTACACCTTC
>TRBV18|-|TRBJ2-1|TRBD2
CASSPTTSGPYNEQFF
TGTGCCAGCTCACCTACTACTAGCGGACCGTACAATGAGCAGTTCTTC
>TRBV30|-|TRBJ2-5|TRBD2
CAWSGGLAGVGGETQYF
TGTGCCTGGAGTGGGGGACTAGCGGGAGTTGGGGGAGAGACCCAGTACTTC
>TRBV10-3|-|TRBJ2-2|TRBD2
CAISESRASGGRTNTGELFF
TGTGCCATCAGTGAGTCACGGGCTAGCGGGGGACGCACGAACACCGGGGAGCTGTTTTTT
>TRBV18|-|TRBJ2-2|-
CASSPPVREAGELFF
TGTGCCAGCTCACCACCGGTGAGGGAAGCCGGGGAGCTGTTTTTT
>TRBV4-1|medium-sized|TRBJ1-1|TRBD1
CASSQAYRGRTEAFF
TGCGCCAGCAGCCAAGCGTACAGGGGAAGGACTGAAGCTTTCTTT
>TRBV29-1|-|TRBJ2-3|-
CSFTGPTPDTQYF
TGCAGCTTTACCGGACCGACCCCAGATACGCAGTATTTT